Following are 29 T cell receptor beta chains from one sample sequenced in a study of regulatory dendritic cells for organ transplantation. Produced via immunoSEQ multiplex PCR; TCRdb's table is partial and in-frame only. The top ten clones hold roughly 2.2% of a sample with about 29,000 clones, 60% to 80% of them seen once. Specimen: memory CD4+ T cells from blood. Subset described: CD45RO+ memory T cells. The receptors shown here come from a human donor in good health.

The chain combines TRBV6-5 with TRBJ1-2; TRBD1 might be the D (5 bases). Germline values: CDR1 MNHEY, CDR2 SVGAGI. The CDR3 length is 14 residues. The V end lost 0 bases, the J end lost 0 bases, and 5 bases lay between the germline ends. CDR3 amino acids: CASSYSGANYGYTF. In DNA form, the CDR3 reads TGTGCCAGCAGTTACTCAGGGGCTAACTATGGCTACACCTTC.

In the case of this clone: A read error may produce the germline difference seen at one junction end. The chain links TRBV7-7 to TRBJ2-5; 12 bases align to TRBD2. Germline lookup yields CDR1 SSHAT and CDR2 FNYEAQ (reference sequence). This CDR3 contains 14 residues. The CDR3 nucleotides read TGTGCTAGCAGCCTAGCGGGGGGGCCGGAGACCCAGTACTTC. As protein: CASSLAGGPETQYF.

The chain recombines TRBV7-8 with TRBJ1-5; D gene unclear. The V end lost 5 bases, the J end lost 4 bases, and 12 bases lay between the germline ends. CDR1 and CDR2 from the germline V gene are SGHVS and FQNEAQ. The CDR3 loop spans 14 amino acids. The CDR3 region has the DNA TGTGCCAGCAGCCCTGCAGTGGGGAATCAGCCCCAGCATTTT. Translated, it gives CASSPAVGNQPQHF.

This rearrangement joins TRBV5-4 to TRBJ2-1, with D perhaps TRBD1 (8 bases). The germline CDR1 and CDR2 sequences are SGHNT and YYREEE (reference sequence). Trimming removed 3 bases at V and 5 bases at J, with 18 bases between. There are 16 residues in the CDR3. The CDR3 nucleotides are TGTGCCAGCAGCTGGAACAGGGGGGGGGTACACAATGAGCAGTTCTTC. Its translation: CASSWNRGGVHNEQFF. Combining the CDR3 with reference TRBV5-4 and TRBJ2-1 gives the whole variable domain ETGVTQSPTHLIKTRGQQVTLRCSSQSGHNTVSWYQQALGQGPQFIFQYYREEENGRGNFPPRFSGLQFPNYSSELNVNALELDDSALYLCASSWNRGGVHNEQFFGPGTRLTVL.

This clone was counted once. This chain uses TRBV30 with TRBJ2-3; 9 nucleotides line up with TRBD1. V shed 5 bases, J shed 8 bases, and the junction held 11 bases outside the gene matches. The germline V gene has CDR1 GTSNPN and CDR2 SVGIG (reference sequence). This CDR3 is built from 14 residues. For the CDR3, the DNA is TGTGCCTGGTCCGGGACAGGGTACCAGGGTACGCAGTATTTT. The encoded protein is CAWSGTGYQGTQYF.

The V gene is TRBV2, the J gene TRBJ1-5; maybe TRBD1 (5 bases). Trimming took off 2 bases at V and 8 bases at J, with 13 bases between the two ends. This CDR3 spans 14 amino acids. Germline CDR1 SNHLY, CDR2 FYNNEI. The CDR3 here is CASSERGPGKPQHF. CDR3 sequence (DNA): TGTGCCAGCAGTGAACGGGGACCAGGGAAGCCCCAGCATTTT.

This chain connects TRBV28 to TRBJ2-5; TRBD2 aligns across 15 bases. The CDR3 covers 18 residues. Germline V gene sequence: CDR1 MDHEN, CDR2 SYDVKM. Losses at the gene ends were 3 bases for V and 2 bases for J; bases not matched to a gene: 7. The CDR3 region is CASSFLWTSGREQETQYF. CDR3 nucleotide sequence: TGTGCCAGCAGTTTCCTCTGGACTAGCGGGAGGGAACAAGAGACCCAGTACTTC.

This chain joins TRBV29-1 and TRBJ2-7, with D perhaps matching TRBD1 or TRBD2 (5 bases each). The CDR3 spans 13 residues. Deletions cut 2 bases from V and 3 bases from J, with 11 bases between. Germline V CDR1 and CDR2: SQVTM, ANQGSEA. CDR3 loop: CSVEWGLNYEQYF. The CDR3, as DNA: TGCAGCGTTGAATGGGGGTTGAACTACGAGCAGTACTTC.

The genes are TRBV11-3 and TRBJ2-3; D is unresolved. The germline V and J ends were trimmed by 4 bases and 4 bases, with 12 bases remaining between them. The germline V gene has CDR1 SGHNT and CDR2 YENEEA. This CDR3 is 14 amino acids long. CDR3 loop: CASSSAASADTQYF. CDR3 DNA: TGTGCCAGCAGCTCGGCAGCGAGCGCAGATACGCAGTATTTT.

V is TRBV9 and J is TRBJ1-2, with D possibly TRBD1 on 5 matching bases. The CDR3 length is 15 residues. From germline, CDR1 is SGDLS and CDR2 YYNGEE. The V end was cut by 3 bases, the J end by 4 bases, with 16 bases between. The CDR3 sequence is CASSAGWGLSYGYTF. In DNA, the CDR3 is TGTGCCAGCAGCGCTGGGTGGGGGTTAAGCTATGGCTACACCTTC.

V gene TRBV10-3 combines with J gene TRBJ2-1, with TRBD2 as a possible D gene (5 bases). Trimming removed 0 bases at V and 5 bases at J, with 5 bases between. This CDR3 spans 13 amino acids. Germline V CDR1 and CDR2: ENHRY, SYGVKD. CDR3: CAISESRDNEQFF. As DNA, the CDR3 is TGTGCCATCAGTGAGTCGCGGGACAATGAGCAGTTCTTC.

The chain has TRBV19 and TRBJ2-1, with D possibly being TRBD2 (5 bases). Germline CDR1 and CDR2: LNHDA and SQIVND (reference sequence). The CDR3 consists of 21 residues. Trimming removed 3 bases at V and 7 bases at J, with 34 bases between. CDR3 coding DNA: TGTGCCAGTAGTATGCGGTTGGAGGACCTAGGTTATGTCTCCGGAAGGAATGAGCAGTTCTTC. Translating it yields CASSMRLEDLGYVSGRNEQFF.

The chain recombines TRBV18 with TRBJ1-1, with D maybe TRBD1 (5 bases). This CDR3 contains 15 residues. Germline CDR1 and CDR2: KGHSH and LQKENI. The V end was cut by 6 bases, the J end by 1 base, with 15 bases between. CDR3 in amino acids: CASSAGRGRNTEAFF. The CDR3 coding sequence is TGTGCCAGCTCGGCGGGTAGGGGTAGGAACACTGAAGCTTTCTTT.

This chain connects TRBV29-1 to TRBJ2-1, with TRBD1 matching over 8 bases. Trimming cost V 5 bases and J 7 bases; bases outside gene matches: 19. This CDR3 contains 17 residues. The germline V gene has CDR1 SQVTM and CDR2 ANQGSEA. CDR3 loop: CSVPKNPQGVRRNEQFF. Here the CDR3 DNA reads TGCAGCGTTCCCAAAAACCCACAGGGGGTTCGAAGGAATGAGCAGTTCTTC.

This clone was detected once. The CDR3 nucleotides are TGTGCCAGTAGTCCGAGGGACAGGATGGTGGAAAAACTGTTTTTT. Amino acids: CASSPRDRMVEKLFF. The chain recombines TRBV19 with TRBJ1-4; TRBD1 matches at 8 bases. With 5 bases clipped from V and 8 bases from J, the junction kept 10 bases outside the gene matches. CDR3 length equals 15 residues. The germline gives CDR1 LNHDA, CDR2 SQIVND (reference sequence). Full variable domain (rest looked up from reference TRBV19 and TRBJ1-4): DGGITQSPKYLFRKEGQNVTLSCEQNLNHDAMYWYRQDPGQGLRLIYYSQIVNDFQKGDIAEGYSVSREKKESFPLTVTSAQKNPTAFYLCASSPRDRMVEKLFFGSGTQLSVL.

The gene calls are TRBV11-3 and TRBJ2-2; D may correspond to TRBD1 or TRBD2 (6 bases each). CDR1 SGHNT and CDR2 YENEEA come from the germline V gene. Trimming cost V 5 bases and J 2 bases, with 12 bases left between them. This CDR3 region has 15 residues. The DNA for the CDR3 is TGTGCCAGCAGCCACAACGGGGGCAACACCGGGGAGCTGTTTTTT. Its translation: CASSHNGGNTGELFF.

This sequence joins TRBV6-5 and TRBJ1-5; D perhaps matches TRBD1 (6 bases). Trimming took 6 bases from V and 5 from J, leaving 11 bases between them. Germline CDR1 is MNHEY and CDR2 is SVGAGI. This CDR3 comprises 13 residues. The CDR3 reads CASSNGGDQPQHF. CDR3 DNA sequence: TGTGCCAGCAGCAACGGGGGCGATCAGCCCCAGCATTTT.

This clone was found a few times. The chain links TRBV6-5 to TRBJ1-6, with D possibly TRBD1 on 6 matching bases. Deletions cut 8 bases from V and 7 bases from J, with 15 bases between. Germline CDR1 is MNHEY and CDR2 is SVGAGI. This CDR3 has 14 amino acids. CDR3 coding DNA: TGTGCCAGCCGTGGGAACAGGGAAAATTCACCCCTCCACTTT. Its translation: CASRGNRENSPLHF.

This chain uses TRBV7-3 with TRBJ2-2; D unresolved. Germline CDR1 and CDR2: SGHTA and FQGTGA. The CDR3 is made up of 17 amino acids. Between the trimmed V and J ends, which lost 2 bases and 1 base, there was a span of 14 bases. CDR3 DNA sequence: TGTGCCAGCAGCTTATTCGTAAGTCAGGTGAACACCGGGGAGCTGTTTTTT. This codes for CASSLFVSQVNTGELFF.

This clone came up a few times. This chain connects TRBV2 to TRBJ1-2, with a possible D match to TRBD1 (5 bases). CDR1 SNHLY and CDR2 FYNNEI come from the germline V gene. Trimming left V 5 bases short and J 3 bases short, with 13 bases between. The CDR3 loop spans 14 amino acids. For the CDR3, the DNA is TGTGCCAGCAGTTTTTATCGGGGCCACTATGGCTACACCTTC. Amino acids: CASSFYRGHYGYTF.

The V call is TRBV28, the J call TRBJ2-3, with D perhaps TRBD1 or TRBD2 (6 bases each). Trimming took off 3 bases at V and 6 bases at J, with 10 bases between the two ends. Germline loops: CDR1 MDHEN, CDR2 SYDVKM. The CDR3 is 13 residues long. CDR3 coding DNA: TGTGCCAGCAGTTTGGGGGGCAGGGATACGCAGTATTTT. This encodes CASSLGGRDTQYF.

The table lists this clone with a few counts. The gene calls are TRBV30 and TRBJ2-7; 9 positions match TRBD1. This CDR3 has 13 residues. The V gene's germline CDR1 is GTSNPN and CDR2 SVGIG (reference sequence). V lost 1 base, J lost 5 bases, and 3 bases stayed unmatched. The CDR3 coding sequence is TGTGCCTGGAGTGGACAGGGGGAGGACGAGCAGTACTTC. Its translation: CAWSGQGEDEQYF.

The chain carries TRBV18 and TRBJ2-7; 9 bases are a match to TRBD1. This CDR3 is built from 16 residues. CDR1 and CDR2 (germline): KGHSH, LQKENI. Losses at the gene ends were 4 bases for V and 5 bases for J; bases not matched to a gene: 12. CDR3: CASSLKTGQGIHEQYF. For the CDR3, the DNA is TGTGCCAGCTCACTCAAGACTGGACAGGGGATCCACGAGCAGTACTTC.

The V gene is TRBV4-1, the J gene TRBJ1-2; tentatively, D is TRBD1 (5 bases). There are 17 residues in the CDR3. Germline CDR1 reads MGHRA; CDR2 reads YSYEKL. The V end lost 0 bases, the J end lost 6 bases, and 20 bases lay between the germline ends. This CDR3 reads CASSQDPLWGGRNGYTF. In nucleotides, the CDR3 is TGCGCCAGCAGCCAAGATCCTCTCTGGGGGGGAAGGAATGGCTACACCTTC.

The chain has TRBV25-1 and TRBJ2-6, with D maybe TRBD1 (6 bases). Germline lookup yields CDR1 MGHDK and CDR2 SYGVNS. V lost 3 bases and J lost 4, with 10 bases in between. This CDR3 spans 15 amino acids. The CDR3 bases are TGTGCCAGCAGTGATGAGGGGACAGGGGCCAACGTCCTGACTTTC. It translates to CASSDEGTGANVLTF.

As DNA, the CDR3 is TGTGCCAGCAGCCAGGGACGAGACAGGGGGCGCGAGCAGTACTTC. This encodes CASSQGRDRGREQYF. V gene TRBV14 combines with J gene TRBJ2-7; 10 nucleotides match TRBD1. Germline CDR1 SGHDN, CDR2 FVKESK. This CDR3 has 15 residues. J gave up 6 bases and V 3 bases, and 8 bases lay outside the gene matches.

V and J are TRBV2 and TRBJ1-1; D not resolved. The V gene lost 2 bases and the J gene lost 4 bases, with 11 bases spanning the gap. CDR1 is SNHLY and CDR2 is FYNNEI in the germline V gene. The CDR3 has 14 residues. The CDR3 region is CASSENPLGTEAFF. Written as DNA, the CDR3 is TGTGCCAGCAGTGAAAACCCGCTGGGCACTGAAGCTTTCTTT.

This rearrangement joins TRBV10-2 to TRBJ2-2, with TRBD2 identical over 9 bases. Germline CDR1 is WSHSY and CDR2 is SAAADI. CDR3 length: 14 residues. The V gene end was trimmed by 6 bases and the J gene end by 6 bases; junction bases not matched to a gene: 5. CDR3 amino acids: CASSGRLAAGELFF. The CDR3 coding sequence is TGCGCCAGCAGCGGTAGACTAGCGGCCGGGGAGCTGTTTTTT.

This clone was seen more than once but under ten times. The J gene is TRBJ1-2, the V gene TRBV7-2, with D hard to call. The germline V and J ends were trimmed by 5 bases and 5 bases, with 9 bases remaining between them. CDR1 is SGHTA and CDR2 is FQGNSA in the germline V gene. The CDR3 has 12 amino acids. The CDR3 here is CASSPRRYGYTF. In DNA, the CDR3 is TGTGCCAGCAGCCCCCGGCGGTATGGCTACACCTTC. The full variable domain, completed using reference TRBV7-2 and TRBJ1-2, is GAGVSQSPSNKVTEKGKDVELRCDPISGHTALYWYRQSLGQGLEFLIYFQGNSAPDKSGLPSDRFSAERTGGSVSTLTIQRTQQEDSAVYLCASSPRRYGYTFGSGTRLTVV.